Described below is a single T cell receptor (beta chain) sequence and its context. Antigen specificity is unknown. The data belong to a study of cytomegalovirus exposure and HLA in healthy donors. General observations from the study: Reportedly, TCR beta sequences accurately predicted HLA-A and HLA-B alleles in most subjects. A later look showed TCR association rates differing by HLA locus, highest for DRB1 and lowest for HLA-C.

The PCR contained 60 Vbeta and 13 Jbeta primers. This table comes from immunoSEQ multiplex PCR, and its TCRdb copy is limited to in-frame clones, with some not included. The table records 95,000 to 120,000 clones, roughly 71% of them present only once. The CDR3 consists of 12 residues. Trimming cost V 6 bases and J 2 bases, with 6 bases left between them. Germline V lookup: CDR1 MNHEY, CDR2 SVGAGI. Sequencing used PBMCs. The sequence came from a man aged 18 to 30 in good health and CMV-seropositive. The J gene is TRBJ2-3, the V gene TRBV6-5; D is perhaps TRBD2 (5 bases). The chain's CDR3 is CASSGVTDTQYF. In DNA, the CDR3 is TGTGCCAGCAGCGGGGTCACAGATACGCAGTATTTT.